This T cell receptor (beta chain) comes out of a study of cytomegalovirus exposure and HLA in healthy donors (TCRdb year 2017). Background on the whole study: According to an earlier analysis of 587 of the donors, about 179 million T cells yielded 117 million unique TCR beta sequences and around 280 Gb of sequence data. An early release covering about 600 HLA-typed donors comprised 300 to 350 gigabases of sequencing data and approximately 80 million unique TCR sequences. Among the approximately 420 genotyped donors, around 81% belonged to the genetic ancestry cluster associated with self-reported Caucasian donors. The study was designed to test whether signatures of past pathogen exposure could be identified by cataloging public T cell receptors. Using immunosequencing, the study profiled T cell repertoires from 500 to 800 subjects and related those repertoires to cytomegalovirus serostatus. Along with the approximately 700-subject first cohort, a separate validation cohort of over 90 different subjects was used. To predict cytomegalovirus infection status, the study combined high-throughput TCR immunosequencing, statistical association of individual TCRs with disease status, and machine learning. A later analysis re-analyzed previously published TCR beta repertoires from roughly 630 donors and added high-resolution HLA genotyping to study TCR occurrence patterns. Rather than using new phenotypic data, the later analysis identified candidate immune exposures from TCR beta sequences and from how often those sequences occurred across donors. In an earlier analysis of roughly 540 of the donors, high-throughput TCR beta sequencing was used to judge whether each TCR beta V gene segment behaved as functional or pseudogenic. Donor age, sex, ethnicity and CMV serostatus were collected together with the repertoire data. In a later genetic analysis, genome-wide SNP genotypes for about three fifths of the roughly 670 donors were used, and that subset was treated as a discovery cohort. All discovery cohort repertoires had been generated on a single sequencing platform. Class I and class II HLA loci were covered by the typing at four-digit resolution. Typing coverage varied by locus: about 620-630 donors for A, B, C, DRB1 and DQB1; around 560 for DQA1; over 600 for DPA1; roughly 450 for DPB1. Because of strong linkage in the cohort, roughly five DR-DQ haplotypes were treated as single units for association and clustering. On average, 235,054 unique TCR beta nucleotide sequences were sequenced per donor among 398 genotyped donors of the cohort, with 15% to 20% of those sequences being non-productive.

The receptor library was made with the immunoSEQ multiplex PCR assay. For the multiplex PCR, a mixture combining 60 forward primers for TCR Vbeta segments and 13 reverse primers for TCR Jbeta segments was used. The CDR3 region of rearranged TCR beta genes was amplified from genomic DNA by a multiplex PCR assay. Amplified TCR beta libraries were sequenced as 87-base-pair reads on the Illumina HiSeq System. Regarding the original processing steps: A later analysis tallied 75 million to 95 million unique TCR beta chains across the 666 repertoires, and about 10 million of those chains were shared by two or more donors. A nearest-neighbor algorithm error-corrected the raw reads and collapsed the reads into unique sequences, merging closely related sequences to remove PCR and sequencing errors. V, D and J gene segments were assigned by aligning CDR3 sequences to IMGT reference sequences. Each retained sequence needed at least a six-nucleotide match to both a V gene segment and a J gene segment. Rearrangements were classified as productive when the CDR3 lacked stop codons and remained in frame with V and J, and all other rearrangements were classified as non-productive. Following IMGT convention, CDR3 was defined as the stretch from the second conserved V-encoded cysteine up to the conserved J-encoded phenylalanine. Sequences without an unambiguous match to a single V gene segment were excluded from the earlier analysis of almost 600 of the donors. In an earlier analysis of 587 of the donors, V segments were called functional above 56.7% productive rearrangements and were called segregating when the between-donor standard deviation exceeded 5%. A statistical classification framework was built for diagnosing cytomegalovirus status from the catalog of TCR beta chain sequences. A later analysis assigned V and J genes by comparing TCR nucleotide sequences with IMGT/GENE-DB human TR gene sequences. In a later analysis, CDR3 sequences and most-parsimonious VDJ recombination scenarios were assigned using the TCRdist pipeline. A later analysis defined each TCR beta chain by its CDR3 amino acid sequence plus V-gene family, and excluded reads lacking a unique V-gene family. To address suspected cross-contamination and a sequencing artifact, a later analysis removed 450 to 700 highly shared, low-generation-probability nucleotide sequences. In a later analysis, a clonal expansion index for each public chain was calculated from normalized within-repertoire ranks of inferred template counts. Generation probabilities in a later analysis came from a VDJ recombination model fitted to out-of-frame rearrangements, and those results were checked against IGoR. In a later analysis, hypergeometric tests were used to score TCR-TCR, TCR-HLA and TCR-CMV co-occurrence, with a repertoire-size bias correction applied to TCR pairs. In a later analysis, false discovery rates were estimated by permuting HLA or CMV assignments 20 times. A later analysis grouped co-occurring TCRs with DBSCAN, adding TCRdist sequence similarity when clustering within HLA-allele-positive subsets. Repertoires with fewer than 30,000 or more than 120,000 public chains, plus five repertoires with anomalous nucleotide sharing, were excluded from co-occurrence clustering. This immuneACCESS table, as held by TCRdb, lists in-frame sequences with V and J called but not all clones. Of the missing ones, under half trace to an unresolved V gene in checked studies; the others have no known cause. V, J and clone size reflect that table, while D and trimming were determined from the DNA. The sample yields about 110,000 clones; about 12% were counted once. The ten largest clones represent about 16% of the sample.

This clone came up a few times. Its binding antigen is unknown. No base quality information exists; no much larger clone differs at one position. In total, 500 to 700 healthy bone marrow donors made up the cohort. At the time of sampling, all cohort members were nominally healthy, though unrecorded immune exposures were likely present. The donor was CMV seropositive and was included in the group of approximately 300 seropositive cohort members. Every donor gave a peripheral blood sample, and the peripheral blood mononuclear cells from that sample were used for TCR beta sequencing. The Qiagen DNeasy Blood Extraction Kit was used to extract genomic DNA from the blood cell samples. Taken from cysteine to phenylalanine, the CDR3 has 17 residues. This entry keeps only the CDR3 DNA: 51 bases, framed from base 1. CDR1 and CDR2 (LNHDA, SQIVND) derive from the germline V gene (reference sequence). V is shortened by 5 bases, J by 0 bases, and the region joining them spans 17 bases.

The investigation overall reported the following: A later analysis found that TCR association rates varied across HLA loci, with DRB1 alleles showing the most associated TCRs and HLA-C alleles the fewest. In this cohort, only TCR beta chains were sequenced, and detectable features were limited by the absence of alpha or paired-chain data. Compared with the roughly 700-donor mean, donors in an Asian-associated ancestry cluster had fewer N-insertions in productive TCRs, according to a later genetic analysis. According to a later analysis, parvovirus B19, influenza, CMV and Epstein-Barr virus appeared linked to several top co-occurrence clusters. Specific HLA alleles were associated with 15,000 to 20,000 TCR beta sequences at a false discovery rate of 0.05 in a later analysis. Because HLA typing was unavailable for some donors at each locus, only the typed subset was used in association tests. Most TCR sequences were seen in very few donors, while some public TCRs were found in many individuals. The classifier was reported to diagnose cytomegalovirus status with high specificity and sensitivity in both the original and validation cohorts. Presence/absence analyses assumed roughly uniform sequencing depth across donors, an assumption that may not hold. Some IMGT-functional V segments, including TRBV6-2 and TRBV6-3, could not be distinguished by the 87-base-pair reads and were therefore excluded. A further reported finding was that TCR beta sequences accurately predicted the HLA-A and HLA-B alleles for most subjects in the first cohort. The study listed over 150 TCR beta chains as associated with cytomegalovirus. An earlier analysis of approximately 540 of the donors showed that most TCR beta V segments appeared in productive rearrangements either about 90% or about 30% of the time, which broadly matched IMGT annotations. Correlated functional status among segregating V segments might be attributable to linkage disequilibrium, but an unknown experimental factor could not be ruled out. The authors suggested that the approach could potentially be generalized to other disease states and immunological phenotypes. Compared with equally common non-associated chains, HLA-associated TCR beta chains in a later analysis were more clonally expanded and had lower generation probabilities. V-gene and J-gene trimming of TCR beta chains was associated with a missense DCLRE1C variant in a later genetic analysis, and the association was replicated in an independent cohort. According to a later analysis, most CMV-associated TCR beta chains appeared to be HLA-restricted, and the HLA associations seemed to be driven largely by CMV exposure. The earlier analysis of approximately 590 of the donors excluded 15 to 20 rarely observed V segments, including chromosome 9 orphons, because counts were too low. A group of highly shared sequence variants was considered likely to be a technical artifact of the sequencing pipeline. In vitro tests confirmed that three of the cytomegalovirus-associated TCR beta chains recognize cytomegalovirus antigens. When HLA alleles, especially DR and DQ, strongly co-occurred, attributing TCR associations to individual alleles was difficult. The only immune exposure information available for the cohort was CMV serostatus.

The chain uses TRBV19 and TRBJ2-1; the D gene is perhaps TRBD2, on 6 matching bases. This TCR derives from a man between 40 and 49 years old in good health and CMV-seropositive. The sequencing sample was made of PBMCs. The bases are TGTGCCAGTAGTCCATCTAGCGTAGACCTCTCCTACAATGAGCAGTTCTTC. The encoded protein is CASSPSSVDLSYNEQFF.